This T cell receptor (beta chain) comes out of a study of shared clonotypes between healthy human individuals. Data came from immunoSEQ multiplex PCR; TCRdb stores just in-frame clones and leaves some out. The table records approximately 2.3 million clones, 90% to 95% of them present only once. Trimming removed 4 bases from V and 6 bases from J; junction bases left unmatched: 4. The CDR3 spans 15 residues. Per the germline V gene, CDR1 is SGHRS and CDR2 is YFSETQ. The rearrangement uses TRBV5-1 and TRBJ2-2; TRBD2 aligns across 12 bases. The clonotype was recovered from a man in his late teens or twenties in good health. Some clones in this sample may be carry-over from other donors' samples. Sequenced input: naive CD4+ T cells from PBMCs. Subset in this sample: CD45RA+ positively selected. CDR3 in amino acids: CASSLRTSGAGELFF. The CDR3 region has the DNA TGCGCCAGCAGCCTCAGGACTAGCGGGGCCGGGGAGCTGTTTTTT.